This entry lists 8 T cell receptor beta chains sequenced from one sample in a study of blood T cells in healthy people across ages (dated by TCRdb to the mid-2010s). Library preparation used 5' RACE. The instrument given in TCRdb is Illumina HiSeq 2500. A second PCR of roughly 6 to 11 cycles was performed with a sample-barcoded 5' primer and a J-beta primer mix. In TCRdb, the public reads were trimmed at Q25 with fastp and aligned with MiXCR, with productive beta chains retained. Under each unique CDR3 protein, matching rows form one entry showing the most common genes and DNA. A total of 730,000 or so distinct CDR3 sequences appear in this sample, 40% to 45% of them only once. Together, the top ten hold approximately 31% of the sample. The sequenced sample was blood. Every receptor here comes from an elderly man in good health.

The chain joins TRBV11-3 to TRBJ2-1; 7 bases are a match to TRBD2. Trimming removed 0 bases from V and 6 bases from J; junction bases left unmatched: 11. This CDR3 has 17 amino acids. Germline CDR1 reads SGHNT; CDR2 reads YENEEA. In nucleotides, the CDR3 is TGTGCCAGCAGCTTAGATCTAGCGGAAATCCCGATCAATGAGCAGTTCTTC. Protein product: CASSLDLAEIPINEQFF.

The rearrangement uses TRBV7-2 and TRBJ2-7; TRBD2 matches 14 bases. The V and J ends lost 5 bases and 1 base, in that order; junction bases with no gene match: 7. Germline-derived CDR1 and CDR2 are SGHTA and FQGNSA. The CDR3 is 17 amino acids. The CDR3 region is CASSLGTSGRGSYEQYF. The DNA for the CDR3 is TGTGCCAGCAGCCTTGGGACTAGCGGGAGAGGGTCCTACGAGCAGTACTTC.

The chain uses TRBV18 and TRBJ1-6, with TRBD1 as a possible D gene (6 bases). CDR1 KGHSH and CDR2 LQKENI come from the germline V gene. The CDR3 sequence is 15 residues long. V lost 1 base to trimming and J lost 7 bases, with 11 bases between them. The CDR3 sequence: CASSPRGADNSPLHF. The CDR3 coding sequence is TGTGCCAGCTCACCACGGGGGGCGGACAATTCACCCCTCCACTTT.

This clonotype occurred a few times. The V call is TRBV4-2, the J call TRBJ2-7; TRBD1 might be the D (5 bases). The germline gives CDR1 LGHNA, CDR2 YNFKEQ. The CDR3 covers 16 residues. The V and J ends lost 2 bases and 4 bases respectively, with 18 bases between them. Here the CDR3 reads CASSQSPRNRLYEQYF. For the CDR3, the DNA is TGTGCCAGCAGCCAATCCCCCCGGAACAGGTTGTACGAGCAGTACTTC.

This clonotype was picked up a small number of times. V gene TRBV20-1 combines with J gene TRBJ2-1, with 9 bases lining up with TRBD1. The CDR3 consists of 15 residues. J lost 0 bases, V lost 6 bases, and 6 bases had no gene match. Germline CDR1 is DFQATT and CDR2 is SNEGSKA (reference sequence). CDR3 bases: TGCAGTGCAAACAGGGGGCCCCTCTCCTACAATGAGCAGTTCTTC. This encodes CSANRGPLSYNEQFF.

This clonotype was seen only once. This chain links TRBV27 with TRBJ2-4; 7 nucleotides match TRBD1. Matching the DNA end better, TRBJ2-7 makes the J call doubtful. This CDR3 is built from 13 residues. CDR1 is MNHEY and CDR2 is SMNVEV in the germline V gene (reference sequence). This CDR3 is CASRPGQTYEQYF. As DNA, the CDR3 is TGTGCCAGCCGACCGGGACAGACCTACGAGCAGTACTTC.

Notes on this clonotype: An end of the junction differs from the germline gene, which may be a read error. CDR3 sequence: CASSHQWGTSGTNVLTF. As DNA, the CDR3 is TGTGCCAGCAGTCATCAGTGGGGGACCTCTGGGACCAACGTCCTGACTTTC. This sequence joins TRBV9 and TRBJ2-6, with D perhaps TRBD1 or TRBD2 (5 bases each). Germline loops: CDR1 SGDLS, CDR2 YYNGEE. The CDR3 consists of 17 residues.

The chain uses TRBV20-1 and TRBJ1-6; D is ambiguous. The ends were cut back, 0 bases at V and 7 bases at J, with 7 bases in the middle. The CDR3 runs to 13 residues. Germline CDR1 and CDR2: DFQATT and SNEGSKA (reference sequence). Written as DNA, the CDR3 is TGCAGTGCTAGAGATCTGGCGAATTCACCCCTCCACTTT. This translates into CSARDLANSPLHF.